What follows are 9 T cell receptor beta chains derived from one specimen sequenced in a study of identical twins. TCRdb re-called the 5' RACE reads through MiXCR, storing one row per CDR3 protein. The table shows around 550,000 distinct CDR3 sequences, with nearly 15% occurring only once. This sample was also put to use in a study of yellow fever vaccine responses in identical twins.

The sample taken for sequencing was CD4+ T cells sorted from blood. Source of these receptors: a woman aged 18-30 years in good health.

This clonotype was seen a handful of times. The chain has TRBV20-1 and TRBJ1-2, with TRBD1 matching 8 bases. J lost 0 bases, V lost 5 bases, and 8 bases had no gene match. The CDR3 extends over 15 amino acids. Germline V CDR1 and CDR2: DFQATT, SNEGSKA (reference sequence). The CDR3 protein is CSAQDRVEANYGYTF. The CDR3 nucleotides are TGCAGTGCTCAGGACAGGGTGGAAGCTAACTATGGCTACACCTTC.

CDR3 amino acids: CASSENSYEQYF. The CDR3 nucleotides read TGTGCCAGCAGCGAGAATTCCTACGAGCAGTACTTC. This chain joins TRBV25-1 and TRBJ2-7; D unclear. Trimming shortened V by 6 bases and J by 1 base, and 7 bases separated the two germline ends. The CDR3 extends over 12 amino acids. Germline-derived CDR1 and CDR2 are MGHDK and SYGVNS.

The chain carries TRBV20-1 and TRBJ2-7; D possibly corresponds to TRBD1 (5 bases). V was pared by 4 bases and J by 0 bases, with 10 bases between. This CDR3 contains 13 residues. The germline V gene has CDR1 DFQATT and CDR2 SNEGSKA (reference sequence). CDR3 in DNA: TGCAGTGCTACGCACAGGAGCTCCTACGAGCAGTACTTC. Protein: CSATHRSSYEQYF.

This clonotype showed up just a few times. DNA for the CDR3: TGCAGCGTTGGGGAGGGGCAGGCAGATACGCAGTATTTT. Translation: CSVGEGQADTQYF. The chain uses TRBV29-1 and TRBJ2-3; 7 nucleotides match TRBD2. This CDR3 has 13 amino acids. CDR1 is SQVTM and CDR2 is ANQGSEA in the germline V gene. The V and J ends lost 4 bases and 4 bases, in that order; junction bases with no gene match: 5.

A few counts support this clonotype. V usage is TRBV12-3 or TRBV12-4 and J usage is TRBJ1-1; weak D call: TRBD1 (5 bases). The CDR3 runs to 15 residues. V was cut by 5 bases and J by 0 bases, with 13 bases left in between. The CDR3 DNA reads TGTGCCAGCAGTCCTCAGAGGGGAATGAACACTGAAGCTTTCTTT. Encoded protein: CASSPQRGMNTEAFF.

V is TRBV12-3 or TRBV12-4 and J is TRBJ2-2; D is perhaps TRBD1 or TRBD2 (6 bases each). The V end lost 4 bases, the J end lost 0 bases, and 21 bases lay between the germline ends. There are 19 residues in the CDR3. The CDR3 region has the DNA TGTGCCAGCAGTTCTTATTGGGGGCTAGCGAATTCGAACACCGGGGAGCTGTTTTTT. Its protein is CASSSYWGLANSNTGELFF.

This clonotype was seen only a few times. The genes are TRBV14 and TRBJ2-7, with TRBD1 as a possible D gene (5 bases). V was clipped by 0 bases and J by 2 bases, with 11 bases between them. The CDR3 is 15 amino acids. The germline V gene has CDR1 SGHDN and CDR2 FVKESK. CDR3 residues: CASSQEWTSPYEQYV. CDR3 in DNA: TGTGCCAGCAGCCAAGAGTGGACAAGCCCCTACGAGCAGTACGTC.

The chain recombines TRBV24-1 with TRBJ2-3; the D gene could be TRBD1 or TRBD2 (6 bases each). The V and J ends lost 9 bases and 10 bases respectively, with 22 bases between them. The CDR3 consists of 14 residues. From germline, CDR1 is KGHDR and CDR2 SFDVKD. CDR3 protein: CATQGGPSARAQYF. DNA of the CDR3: TGTGCCACCCAAGGGGGGCCTAGCGCCCGAGCGCAGTATTTT.

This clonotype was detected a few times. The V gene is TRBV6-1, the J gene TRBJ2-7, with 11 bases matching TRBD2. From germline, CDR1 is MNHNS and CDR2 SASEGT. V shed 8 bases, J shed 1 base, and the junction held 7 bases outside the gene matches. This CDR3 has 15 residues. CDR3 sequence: CASSPGLAVSYEQYF. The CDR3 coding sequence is TGTGCCAGCTCTCCGGGACTAGCGGTTTCCTACGAGCAGTACTTC.